Below are 31 T cell receptor beta chains sequenced from a single sample in a study of T cell responses to AZD1222 COVID-19 vaccine. Method: immunoSEQ multiplex PCR; TCRdb's copy keeps in-frame clones and lacks some. The sample includes around 150,000 clones, about 89% of them seen just once. This specimen consisted of peripheral blood, obtained 28 days after the second AZD1222 dose. The receptors were gathered from an adult who received the AZD1222 COVID-19 vaccine.

V and J are TRBV18 and TRBJ1-2; possibly TRBD1 for D (5 bases). In germline, CDR1 is KGHSH, CDR2 LQKENI. The ends were cut back, 6 bases at V and 6 bases at J, with 11 bases in the middle. The CDR3 is 12 amino acids. CDR3 DNA: TGTGCCAGCTCGTCGGGGGAGCATGGCTACACCTTC. It specifies CASSSGEHGYTF.

This clone was seen more than once but under ten times. This chain uses TRBV6-2 or TRBV6-3 with TRBJ2-2, with a tentative D call TRBD2 (6 bases). Germline CDR1 and CDR2: MNHEY and SVGEGT. The CDR3 runs 17 residues. V was pared by 1 base and J by 2 bases, with 14 bases between. The CDR3 region has the DNA TGTGCCAGCAGTTACTATCTCGGCGGGGAAAACACCGGGGAGCTGTTTTTT. Protein: CASSYYLGGENTGELFF.

This clone was observed once. The chain carries TRBV27 and TRBJ2-6; D is unclear. Germline V gene sequence: CDR1 MNHEY, CDR2 SMNVEV (reference sequence). The CDR3 is 12 amino acids. Trimming took off 5 bases at V and 4 bases at J, with 3 bases between the two ends. CDR3 loop: CASSAGANVLTF. DNA for the CDR3: TGTGCCAGCAGTGCGGGGGCCAACGTCCTGACTTTC.

The rearrangement uses TRBV19 and TRBJ1-1, with D possibly being TRBD1 (5 bases). This CDR3 is built from 16 residues. The V gene lost 6 bases and the J gene lost 5 bases, with 22 bases spanning the gap. CDR1 and CDR2 from the germline V gene are LNHDA and SQIVND (reference sequence). CDR3 loop: CASSPPGTGPGTEAFF. The CDR3 bases are TGTGCCAGTAGCCCGCCGGGAACGGGGCCAGGTACTGAAGCTTTCTTT.

The rearrangement links TRBV7-6 to TRBJ2-3; 10 positions match TRBD2. J was trimmed by 2 bases and V by 6 bases; bases with no gene match: 5. This CDR3 comprises 15 residues. CDR1 and CDR2 (germline): SGHVS, FNYEAQ. The CDR3 loop reads CASSLSGGYTDTQYF. The DNA for the CDR3 is TGTGCCAGCAGTCTTAGCGGGGGGTACACAGATACGCAGTATTTT.

The V call is TRBV6-6, the J call TRBJ1-4, with D maybe TRBD1 (6 bases). This CDR3 has 14 amino acids. Germline lookup yields CDR1 MNHNY and CDR2 SVGAGI (reference sequence). V lost 7 bases, J lost 8 bases, and 17 bases lay in between. In DNA, the CDR3 is TGTGCCAGCACCGCGGGACAAGTTCGGGAAAAACTGTTTTTT. This sequence encodes CASTAGQVREKLFF.

The DNA for the CDR3 is TGTGCCAGCAGATGGCAGCGGGATTCGACCTACGAGCAGTACTTC. Translated: CASRWQRDSTYEQYF. The chain recombines TRBV27 with TRBJ2-7; the match to TRBD2 covers 7 bases. Unmatched junction bases numbered 10, after V lost 6 bases and J lost 2 bases. The CDR3 totals 15 residues. The germline V gene has CDR1 MNHEY and CDR2 SMNVEV (reference sequence).

The chain has TRBV12-5 and TRBJ2-2, with 9 bases matching TRBD2. Germline V lookup: CDR1 LGHNT, CDR2 FRNRAP. The CDR3 totals 21 residues. V lost 0 bases to trimming and J lost 1 base; unmatched junction nucleotides: 15. DNA of the CDR3: TGTGCTAGTGGTTTGGTACCGATGGCTAGCGGGGTCCAACGGAACACCGGGGAGCTGTTTTTT. Translating it yields CASGLVPMASGVQRNTGELFF.

The V call is TRBV5-1, the J call TRBJ2-2; tentatively, D is TRBD1 (5 bases). CDR3 size: 15 residues. Germline V gene sequence: CDR1 SGHRS, CDR2 YFSETQ. The V end was cut by 0 bases, the J end by 2 bases, with 8 bases between. The CDR3 coding sequence is TGCGCCAGCAGCTTGGCTCAGGGAAACACCGGGGAGCTGTTTTTT. Its translation is CASSLAQGNTGELFF.

CDR3 sequence (DNA): TGTGCCAGCAGTTACCACACGGGACCGTACAATGAGCAGTTCTTC. This codes for CASSYHTGPYNEQFF. The J gene is TRBJ2-1, the V gene TRBV6-5; tentatively, D is TRBD1 or TRBD2 (5 bases each). This CDR3 region has 15 residues. Germline values: CDR1 MNHEY, CDR2 SVGAGI. The V gene lost 2 bases and the J gene lost 4 bases, with 12 bases spanning the gap.

J is TRBJ1-1 and V is TRBV19, with D maybe TRBD1 (6 bases). Germline loops: CDR1 LNHDA, CDR2 SQIVND (reference sequence). The CDR3 has 15 amino acids. V lost 4 bases, J lost 0 bases, and 12 bases lay in between. The CDR3 protein is CASSTYPGVNTEAFF. DNA for the CDR3: TGTGCCAGTAGTACTTACCCAGGGGTGAACACTGAAGCTTTCTTT.

The J gene is TRBJ2-7, the V gene TRBV18; D might be TRBD1 or TRBD2, each matching 5 bases. CDR3 size: 15 residues. Trimming took off 2 bases at V and 2 bases at J, with 13 bases between the two ends. Germline CDR1 KGHSH, CDR2 LQKENI. The chain's CDR3 is CASSPGAVGAYEQYF. CDR3 bases: TGTGCCAGCTCACCAGGAGCAGTGGGGGCCTACGAGCAGTACTTC.

This clone was recorded a few times. The V gene is TRBV7-3, the J gene TRBJ1-1; D perhaps matches TRBD1 (6 bases). Trimming pared 5 bases from V and 5 bases from J, leaving 15 bases between. The CDR3 sequence is 14 residues long. CDR1 is SGHTA and CDR2 is FQGTGA in the germline V gene. The CDR3 loop is CASSAGHKSTEAFF. The DNA of the CDR3 is TGTGCCAGCAGCGCGGGACATAAATCGACTGAAGCTTTCTTT.

Here the CDR3 reads CASRKKGTDYYGYTF. Here the CDR3 DNA reads TGTGCCAGTAGGAAGAAGGGGACGGATTACTATGGCTACACCTTC. This chain uses TRBV19 with TRBJ1-2; tentatively, D is TRBD1 (5 bases). Deletions cut 6 bases from V and 3 bases from J, with 17 bases between. This CDR3 is 15 amino acids long. CDR1 and CDR2 (germline): LNHDA, SQIVND (reference sequence).

With regard to this clone: The same CDR3 can be traced to other DNA sequences in this sample. The rearrangement uses TRBV12-3 or TRBV12-4 and TRBJ2-7; TRBD1 is a possible D gene (5 bases). The CDR3 covers 12 residues. V was pared by 5 bases and J by 4 bases, with 9 bases between. CDR3 in amino acids: CASSPQGYEQYF. The DNA for the CDR3 is TGTGCCAGCAGTCCTCAGGGTTACGAGCAGTACTTC.

The chain is built from TRBV9 and TRBJ2-7; D may be TRBD1 (6 bases). Germline lookup yields CDR1 SGDLS and CDR2 YYNGEE. V was clipped by 1 base and J by 1 base, with 9 bases between them. The CDR3 sequence is 14 residues long. Written as DNA, the CDR3 is TGTGCCAGCAGCGTAAGGGACACATCCTACGAGCAGTACTTC. Encoded protein: CASSVRDTSYEQYF.

This clone showed up just once. The CDR3 nucleotides are TGCGCCAGCAGCTTGGAAAGCTCTCAGCCCCAGCATTTT. As protein: CASSLESSQPQHF. The rearrangement uses TRBV5-1 and TRBJ1-5; D remains unclear. In germline, CDR1 is SGHRS, CDR2 YFSETQ. This CDR3 has 13 amino acids. Trimming left V 0 bases short and J 6 bases short, with 7 bases between.

The chain carries TRBV4-2 and TRBJ1-2, with TRBD1 matching over 10 bases. The CDR3 extends over 15 amino acids. J lost 4 bases, V lost 5 bases, and 7 bases had no gene match. Germline CDR1 and CDR2: LGHNA and YNFKEQ. CDR3: CASSSRDRGLYGYTF. CDR3 in DNA: TGTGCCAGCAGCAGCCGGGACAGGGGTCTCTATGGCTACACCTTC.

This clone showed up just once. The V gene is TRBV7-9, the J gene TRBJ2-7; D gene uncertain. V was pared by 0 bases and J by 1 base, with 4 bases between. The CDR3 covers 13 residues. Germline V gives CDR1 SEHNR, CDR2 FQNEAQ (reference sequence). The CDR3 reads CASSLAGSYEQYF. The CDR3 nucleotides read TGTGCCAGCAGCTTAGCCGGGTCCTACGAGCAGTACTTC.

The chain links TRBV4-1 to TRBJ2-1; tentatively, D is TRBD1 (6 bases). Germline V gives CDR1 MGHRA, CDR2 YSYEKL. V lost 0 bases to trimming and J lost 0 bases, with 18 bases between them. The CDR3 runs to 19 residues. As DNA, the CDR3 is TGCGCCAGCAGCCAAGATCTATTTGTGGAGACAGGCTCCTACAATGAGCAGTTCTTC. Protein: CASSQDLFVETGSYNEQFF.

In DNA form, the CDR3 reads TGTGCCAGCAGCCTCCGCGGCGGCGAAGCTTTCTTT. Translation: CASSLRGGEAFF. The V call is TRBV13, the J call TRBJ1-1, with D unclear. Deletions cut 5 bases from V and 8 bases from J, with 12 bases between. The CDR3 runs 12 residues. Germline loops: CDR1 PRHDT, CDR2 FYEKMQ (reference sequence).

The V gene is TRBV25-1, the J gene TRBJ1-1; D is perhaps TRBD1 (5 bases). Germline CDR1 is MGHDK and CDR2 is SYGVNS. V was clipped by 1 base and J by 11 bases, with 14 bases between them. The CDR3 runs 13 residues. CDR3: CASSESGGRDAFF. The CDR3 DNA reads TGTGCCAGCAGTGAATCGGGTGGCAGGGACGCTTTCTTT.

The J gene is TRBJ1-5, the V gene TRBV19; weak D call: TRBD1 (5 bases). Germline V CDR1 and CDR2: LNHDA, SQIVND (reference sequence). V gave up 3 bases and J gave up 6 bases, with 15 bases separating them. This CDR3 is built from 15 residues. This CDR3 reads CASSMGEQRLQPQHF. The CDR3 DNA sequence: TGTGCCAGTAGTATGGGGGAACAGCGCCTTCAGCCCCAGCATTTT.

The gene calls are TRBV7-3 and TRBJ2-2; 9 bases are shared with TRBD2. J lost 4 bases, V lost 1 base, and 4 bases had no gene match. CDR1 is SGHTA, CDR2 FQGTGA, per germline. CDR3 length: 16 amino acids. CDR3 DNA sequence: TGTGCCAGCAGCTTAAGTGTAGCGGGAGTCACCGGGGAGCTGTTTTTT. It yields the protein CASSLSVAGVTGELFF.

V gene TRBV7-3 combines with J gene TRBJ2-3, with D unresolved. The CDR3 contains 15 residues. The V end lost 5 bases, the J end lost 4 bases, and 16 bases lay between the germline ends. Germline V gene sequence: CDR1 SGHTA, CDR2 FQGTGA. The CDR3 spells CASSVSESRPDTQYF. CDR3 bases: TGTGCCAGCAGCGTCTCCGAAAGCAGGCCAGATACGCAGTATTTT.

The chain employs TRBV14 and TRBJ2-3; no definite D call. V dropped 4 bases and J dropped 7 bases, with 12 bases sitting between them. This CDR3 spans 13 amino acids. The V gene's germline CDR1 is SGHDN and CDR2 FVKESK. The CDR3 DNA follows: TGTGCCAGCAGCCCCCTTAGTCGGTATACGCAGTATTTT. Protein product: CASSPLSRYTQYF.

The gene calls are TRBV5-1 and TRBJ2-5; D remains ambiguous. V gave up 4 bases and J gave up 1 base, with 14 bases separating them. This CDR3 has 15 amino acids. Germline V lookup: CDR1 SGHRS, CDR2 YFSETQ. CDR3 protein: CASSPLGRSQETQYF. CDR3 DNA: TGCGCCAGCAGCCCCCTTGGACGGAGCCAAGAGACCCAGTACTTC. The full variable domain, its missing parts supplied by reference TRBV5-1 and TRBJ2-5, is KAGVTQTPRYLIKTRGQQVTLSCSPISGHRSVSWYQQTPGQGLQFLFEYFSETQRNKGNFPGRFSGRQFSNSRSEMNVSTLELGDSALYLCASSPLGRSQETQYFGPGTRLLVL.

The sample holds one count of this clone. The V and J genes are TRBV27 and TRBJ2-1, with D possibly being TRBD1 or TRBD2 (7 bases each). Germline CDR1 is MNHEY and CDR2 is SMNVEV (reference sequence). Trimming removed 8 bases at V and 4 bases at J, with 18 bases between. The CDR3 spans 15 residues. The CDR3: CASSQGGGPYNEQFF. CDR3 in DNA: TGTGCCAGCTCCCAGGGGGGAGGGCCTTACAATGAGCAGTTCTTC.

This chain links TRBV9 with TRBJ1-6; D gene ambiguous. This CDR3 comprises 14 residues. V was cut by 4 bases and J by 5 bases, with 10 bases left in between. Germline CDR1 is SGDLS and CDR2 is YYNGEE. CDR3 residues: CASSPHENNSPLHF. The CDR3 DNA follows: TGTGCCAGCAGCCCCCACGAGAATAATTCACCCCTCCACTTT. The full variable domain, completed using reference TRBV9 and TRBJ1-6, is DSGVTQTPKHLITATGQRVTLRCSPRSGDLSVYWYQQSLDQGLQFLIQYYNGEERAKGNILERFSAQQFPDLHSELNLSSLELGDSALYFCASSPHENNSPLHFGNGTRLTVT.

In this sample, this clone turned up once. The genes are TRBV9 and TRBJ1-6; D gene uncertain. Looked up from germline, CDR1 is SGDLS and CDR2 is YYNGEE. The CDR3 length is 16 residues. V gave up 3 bases and J gave up 13 bases, with 23 bases separating them. As DNA, the CDR3 is TGTGCCAGCAGCGCGAATGGGGTAGAAAACGTTCTTCCCCTCCACTTT. Residues: CASSANGVENVLPLHF. Together with reference TRBV9 and TRBJ1-6, the CDR3 gives the full variable domain: DSGVTQTPKHLITATGQRVTLRCSPRSGDLSVYWYQQSLDQGLQFLIQYYNGEERAKGNILERFSAQQFPDLHSELNLSSLELGDSALYFCASSANGVENVLPLHFGNGTRLTVT.

V usage is TRBV2 and J usage is TRBJ1-3, with D perhaps TRBD1 (5 bases). Germline V gene sequence: CDR1 SNHLY, CDR2 FYNNEI. Trimming left V 3 bases short and J 1 base short, with 19 bases between. The CDR3 consists of 18 residues. This CDR3 is CASSDGTGRARSGNTIYF. The CDR3 coding sequence is TGTGCCAGCAGTGATGGAACAGGACGAGCGAGGTCTGGAAACACCATATATTTT.